This T cell receptor beta chain was profiled in a study of CD8+ T cells in alopecia areata listed by TCRdb under 2018. About the study as a whole: High-throughput TCRbeta sequencing was used to examine T cell clonal expansion in alopecia areata in both the C3H/HeJ mouse model and human patients. Human TCRbeta sequencing covered scalp tissue and sorted CD4+ and CD8+ peripheral blood T cells from patchy and totalis/universalis alopecia areata patients and healthy controls. Clonality in the scalp was compared among normal scalp (n=4), patchy alopecia areata scalp (n=8), and alopecia totalis/universalis scalp (n=8). RNA was extracted with the PAXgene miRNA kit for fixed scalp, the miRNeasy kit for PBMCs, and the RNeasy kit for mouse skin. immunoSEQ multiplex PCR using 35 Vbeta forward primers and 13 Jbeta reverse primers was used to amplify TCRbeta CDR3 regions.

After PBMCs were isolated by density centrifugation and stained for CD3, CD4 and CD8, a FACSAria was used to sort CD4+ and CD8+ T cells. Unaffected controls provided scalp biopsies and blood samples. Concerning this clone itself: Its recognized antigen is unknown. No quality values exist for individual bases; no much larger clone is one base distant.

Trimmed from V: 2 bases; trimmed from J: 4 bases; junction bases lacking a gene match: 6. The germline V gene encodes CDR1 GTSNPN and CDR2 SVGIG (reference sequence). Inclusive of the bounding cysteine and phenylalanine, the CDR3 is 14 residues long. Only the CDR3 part of the read is kept: 42 bases, read in frame from the first base. What the work shows at the level of the full study, not this receptor alone: Resident alphabeta T cells in normal human skin are also sequenced, complicating scalp TCR repertoire analysis, unlike mouse skin dominated by gammadelta T cells. Higher clonality and more expanded CD8+ clones were observed in lesional scalp than in normal scalp, particularly in alopecia totalis/universalis, a finding suggestive of antigenic drive. Compared with mice, TCR sequences shared between patients were less clear, possibly partly because of HLA diversity across the patient population.

The protocol used for the library was the immunoSEQ multiplex PCR assay. RNA was extracted from all samples and reverse transcribed into cDNA, which served as template for TCR sequencing. SuperScript III was used to make first-strand cDNA, primed with a 2:1 mix of oligo-dT and random hexamers. A synthetic immune receptor repertoire was used to assess amplification bias, and residual bias was removed computationally. The published analysis was carried out like this. Raw reads were preprocessed for error removal, and CDR3 was defined according to IMGT conventions as running from the conserved cysteine to phenylalanine. Clonality was computed as 1 minus the Shannon entropy, with the entropy normalized by log2 of the number of productive unique TCRs. Whether each scalp clone was CD4 or CD8 was inferred by checking scalp TCRbeta sequences against the CD4 and CD8 repertoires from sorted blood. Here the immuneACCESS table is served through TCRdb, limited to in-frame sequences with V and J called. Missing clones are a known gap in these copies; in checked studies unresolved V genes cover under half, and the rest lacks a known reason. That table is the source of V, J and clone size, and D and trimming were worked out from the DNA. This sample has 100,000 to 150,000 clones in its table, and less than 70% of those were observed once. Of the sample, approximately 2.8% falls within the top ten clones.

This sequence uses TRBV30 and TRBJ1-1, with 8 bases aligning to TRBD1. The specimen was CD4+ T cells sorted from blood. The sequence derives from a human donor in good health. In nucleotides, the sequence is TGTGCCTGGAGTCCAGGGGGCTGGGTCACTGAAGCTTTCTTT. Its product reads: CAWSPGGWVTEAFF.